This TCR beta chain was sequenced during a study of T cells in Graves' hyperthyroidism and ophthalmopathy. Study results and caveats: In the blood, most expanded thyroid clonotypes above 0.001 appeared as well.

This clonotype was observed a handful of times. The antigen is unknown. Ophthalmopathy patients showed a Clinical Activity Score of at least 3, NOSPECS grade of at least 4 and duration under 3 months. The CDR3 contains 19 residues. TCR beta CDR3 sequences were amplified from RNA transcripts. The HTBI primer set served for first-round RT-PCR of the TCR CDR3. TCRdb reprocessed the multiplex PCR reads via MiXCR and lists one record per CDR3 protein. The table lists a few hundred thousand distinct CDR3 sequences, about 17% of them singletons, with less than 70% in the top ten. V usage is TRBV3-2 and J usage is TRBJ1-2. TRBV3-2 represents a pseudogene. Sequenced input: blood. The source of this sequence is a woman aged 55-69 years with Graves' ophthalmopathy. The CDR3 reads CASSQESLWPSALIYGYTF. The CDR3 DNA is TGTGCCAGCAGCCAAGAAAGTCTCTGGCCCTCTGCCCTAATTTATGGCTACACCTTC.